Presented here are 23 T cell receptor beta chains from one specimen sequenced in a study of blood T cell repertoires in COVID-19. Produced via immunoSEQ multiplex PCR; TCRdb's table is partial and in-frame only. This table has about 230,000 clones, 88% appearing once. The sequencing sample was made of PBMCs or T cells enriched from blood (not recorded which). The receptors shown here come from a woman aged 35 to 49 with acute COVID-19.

The CDR3 bases are TGTGCCAGCAGCCTGTCACTGGGGTGGGAGTATGAAGCTTTCTTT. Translating gives CASSLSLGWEYEAFF. The chain couples TRBV7-2 to TRBJ1-1, with D hard to call. CDR1 and CDR2 (germline): SGHTA, FQGNSA. Trimming shortened V by 5 bases and J by 7 bases, and 20 bases separated the two germline ends. CDR3 size: 15 residues. Filled out from reference TRBV7-2 and TRBJ1-1, the complete variable domain reads GAGVSQSPSNKVTEKGKDVELRCDPISGHTALYWYRQSLGQGLEFLIYFQGNSAPDKSGLPSDRFSAERTGGSVSTLTIQRTQQEDSAVYLCASSLSLGWEYEAFFGQGTRLTVV.

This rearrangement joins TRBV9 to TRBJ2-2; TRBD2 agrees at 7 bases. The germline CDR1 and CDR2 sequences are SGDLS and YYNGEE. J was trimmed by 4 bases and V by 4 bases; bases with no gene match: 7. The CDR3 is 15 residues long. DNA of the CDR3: TGTGCCAGCAGCCGGGGGGAAGTGGGCACCGGGGAGCTGTTTTTT. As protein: CASSRGEVGTGELFF.

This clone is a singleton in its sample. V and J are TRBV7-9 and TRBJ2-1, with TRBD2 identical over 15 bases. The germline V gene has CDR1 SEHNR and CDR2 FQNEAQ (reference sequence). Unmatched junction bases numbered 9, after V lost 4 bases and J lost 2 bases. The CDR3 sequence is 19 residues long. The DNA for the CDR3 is TGTGCCAGCAGCTCAACCGGGACTAGCGGGAGGTTACCCTACAATGAGCAGTTCTTC. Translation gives CASSSTGTSGRLPYNEQFF.

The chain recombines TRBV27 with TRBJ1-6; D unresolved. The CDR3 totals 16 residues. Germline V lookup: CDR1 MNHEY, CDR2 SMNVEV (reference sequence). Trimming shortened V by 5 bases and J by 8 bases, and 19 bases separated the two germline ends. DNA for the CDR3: TGTGCCAGCAGTGTCGAACCGGGTCGACGGGATTCACCCCTCCACTTT. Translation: CASSVEPGRRDSPLHF.

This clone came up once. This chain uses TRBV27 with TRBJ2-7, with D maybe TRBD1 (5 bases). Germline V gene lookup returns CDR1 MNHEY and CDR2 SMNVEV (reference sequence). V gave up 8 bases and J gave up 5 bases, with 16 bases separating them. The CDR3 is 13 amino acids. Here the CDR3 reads CASGPWGYHEQYF. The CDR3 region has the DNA TGTGCCAGCGGTCCGTGGGGCTACCACGAGCAGTACTTC.

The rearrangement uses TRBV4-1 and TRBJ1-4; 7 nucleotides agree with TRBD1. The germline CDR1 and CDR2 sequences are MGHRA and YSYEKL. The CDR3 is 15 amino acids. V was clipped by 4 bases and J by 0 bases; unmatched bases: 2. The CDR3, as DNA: TGCGCCAGCAGCCTGGGGACAGCAACTAATGAAAAACTGTTTTTT. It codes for CASSLGTATNEKLFF.

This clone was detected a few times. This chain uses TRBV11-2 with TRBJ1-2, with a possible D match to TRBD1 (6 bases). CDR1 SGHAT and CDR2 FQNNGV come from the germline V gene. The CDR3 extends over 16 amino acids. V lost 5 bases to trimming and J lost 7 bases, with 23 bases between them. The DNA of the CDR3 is TGTGCCAGCAGCAACCCCACTGGCAGGGGCGAAGGTGGCTACACCTTC. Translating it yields CASSNPTGRGEGGYTF.

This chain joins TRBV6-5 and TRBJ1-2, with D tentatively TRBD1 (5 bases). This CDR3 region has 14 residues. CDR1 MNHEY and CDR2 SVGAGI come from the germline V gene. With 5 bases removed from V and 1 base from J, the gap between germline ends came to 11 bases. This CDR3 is CASSHKGRNYGYTF. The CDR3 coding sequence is TGTGCCAGCAGTCATAAGGGGCGTAACTATGGCTACACCTTC.

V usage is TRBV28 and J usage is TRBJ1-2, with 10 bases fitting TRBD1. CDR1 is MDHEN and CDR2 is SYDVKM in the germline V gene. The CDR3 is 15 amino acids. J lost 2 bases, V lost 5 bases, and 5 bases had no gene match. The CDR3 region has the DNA TGTGCCAGCAGTCCCCCGGGACAGGGGAACTATGGCTACACCTTC. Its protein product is CASSPPGQGNYGYTF.

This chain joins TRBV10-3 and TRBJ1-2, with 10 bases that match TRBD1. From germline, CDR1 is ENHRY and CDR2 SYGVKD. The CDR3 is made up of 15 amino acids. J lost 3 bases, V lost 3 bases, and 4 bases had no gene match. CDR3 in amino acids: CAISDPGTGDYGYTF. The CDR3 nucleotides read TGTGCCATCAGTGACCCCGGGACAGGGGACTATGGCTACACCTTC.

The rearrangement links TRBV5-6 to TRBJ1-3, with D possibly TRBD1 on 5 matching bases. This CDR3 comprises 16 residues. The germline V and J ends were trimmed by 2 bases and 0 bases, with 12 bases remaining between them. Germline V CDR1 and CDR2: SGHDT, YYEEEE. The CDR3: CASSLWQGPSGNTIYF. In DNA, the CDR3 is TGTGCCAGCAGCTTATGGCAGGGCCCCTCTGGAAACACCATATATTTT.

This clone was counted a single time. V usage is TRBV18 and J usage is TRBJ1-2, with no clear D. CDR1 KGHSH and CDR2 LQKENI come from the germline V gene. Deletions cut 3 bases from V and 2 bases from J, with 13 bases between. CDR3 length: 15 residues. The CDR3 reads CASSPRGGVNYGYTF. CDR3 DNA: TGTGCCAGCTCACCCCGGGGTGGGGTCAACTATGGCTACACCTTC.

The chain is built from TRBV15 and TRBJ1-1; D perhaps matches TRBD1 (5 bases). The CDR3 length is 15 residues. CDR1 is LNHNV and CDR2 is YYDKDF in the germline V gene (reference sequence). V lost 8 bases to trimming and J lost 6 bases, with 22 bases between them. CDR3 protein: CATRAVKGDYSEAFF. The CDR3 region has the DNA TGTGCCACCCGGGCTGTCAAAGGGGACTACTCTGAAGCTTTCTTT.

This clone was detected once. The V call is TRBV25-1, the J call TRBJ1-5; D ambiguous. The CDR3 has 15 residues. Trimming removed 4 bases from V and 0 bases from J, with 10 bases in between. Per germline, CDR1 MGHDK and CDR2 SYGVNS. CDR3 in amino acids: CASSGGGYSNQPQHF. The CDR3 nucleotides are TGTGCCAGCAGTGGAGGAGGATATAGCAATCAGCCCCAGCATTTT.

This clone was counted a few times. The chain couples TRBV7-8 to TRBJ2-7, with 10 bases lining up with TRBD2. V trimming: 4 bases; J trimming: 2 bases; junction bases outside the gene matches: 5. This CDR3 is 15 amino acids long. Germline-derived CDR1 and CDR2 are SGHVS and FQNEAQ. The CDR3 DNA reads TGTGCCAGCAGCTGGACTAGCGGACAAACCTACGAGCAGTACTTC. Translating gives CASSWTSGQTYEQYF.

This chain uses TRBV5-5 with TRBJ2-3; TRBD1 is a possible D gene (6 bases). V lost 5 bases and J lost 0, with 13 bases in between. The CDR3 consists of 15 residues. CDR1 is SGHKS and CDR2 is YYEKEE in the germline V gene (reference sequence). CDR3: CASSTTGLSTDTQYF. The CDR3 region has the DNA TGTGCCAGCAGTACGACAGGACTCAGCACAGATACGCAGTATTTT.

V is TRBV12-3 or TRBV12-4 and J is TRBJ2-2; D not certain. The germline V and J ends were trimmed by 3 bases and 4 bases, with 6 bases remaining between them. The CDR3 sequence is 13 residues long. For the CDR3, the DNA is TGTGCCAGCAGTTTCTACCGCACCGGGGAGCTGTTTTTT. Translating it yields CASSFYRTGELFF.

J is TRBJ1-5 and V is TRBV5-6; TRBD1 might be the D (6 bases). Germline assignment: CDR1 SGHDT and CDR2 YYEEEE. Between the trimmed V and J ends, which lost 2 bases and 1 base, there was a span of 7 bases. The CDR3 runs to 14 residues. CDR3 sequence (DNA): TGTGCCAGCAGCTTTGGGACAAGCAATCAGCCCCAGCATTTT. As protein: CASSFGTSNQPQHF. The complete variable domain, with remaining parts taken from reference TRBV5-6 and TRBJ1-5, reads DAGVTQSPTHLIKTRGQQVTLRCSPKSGHDTVSWYQQALGQGPQFIFQYYEEEERQRGNFPDRFSGHQFPNYSSELNVNALLLGDSALYLCASSFGTSNQPQHFGDGTRLSIL.

In DNA, the CDR3 is TGTGCCAGCAGCGGAGGACAGGGGGCGGAGGAGACCCAGTACTTC. This gives the protein CASSGGQGAEETQYF. The J gene is TRBJ2-5, the V gene TRBV9, with 11 bases identical to TRBD1. The germline CDR1 and CDR2 sequences are SGDLS and YYNGEE. This CDR3 has 15 amino acids. V shed 3 bases, J shed 5 bases, and the junction held 6 bases outside the gene matches.

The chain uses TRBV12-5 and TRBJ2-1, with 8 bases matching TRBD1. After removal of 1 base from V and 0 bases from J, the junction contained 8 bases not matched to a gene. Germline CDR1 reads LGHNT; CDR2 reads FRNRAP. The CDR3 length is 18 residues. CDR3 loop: CASGLGQGTGGSYNEQFF. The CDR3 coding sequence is TGTGCTAGTGGTTTGGGACAGGGGACCGGGGGCTCCTACAATGAGCAGTTCTTC.

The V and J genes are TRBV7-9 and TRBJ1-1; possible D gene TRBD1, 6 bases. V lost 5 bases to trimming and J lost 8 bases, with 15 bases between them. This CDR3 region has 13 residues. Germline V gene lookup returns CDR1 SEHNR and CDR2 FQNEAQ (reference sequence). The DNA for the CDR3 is TGTGCCAGCAGCCCTCAGGGGCGAGGGGAAGCTTTCTTT. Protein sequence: CASSPQGRGEAFF.

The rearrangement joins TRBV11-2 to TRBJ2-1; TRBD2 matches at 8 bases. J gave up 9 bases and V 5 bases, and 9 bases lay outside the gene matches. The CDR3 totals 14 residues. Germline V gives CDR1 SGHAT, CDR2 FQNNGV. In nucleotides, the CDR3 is TGTGCCAGCAGCGCCCAGCGGGAGTTGAGTGAGCAGTTCTTC. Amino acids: CASSAQRELSEQFF. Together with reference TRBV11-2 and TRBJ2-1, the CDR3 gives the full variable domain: EAGVAQSPRYKIIEKRQSVAFWCNPISGHATLYWYQQILGQGPKLLIQFQNNGVVDDSQLPKDRFSAERLKGVDSTLKIQPAKLEDSAVYLCASSAQRELSEQFFGPGTRLTVL.

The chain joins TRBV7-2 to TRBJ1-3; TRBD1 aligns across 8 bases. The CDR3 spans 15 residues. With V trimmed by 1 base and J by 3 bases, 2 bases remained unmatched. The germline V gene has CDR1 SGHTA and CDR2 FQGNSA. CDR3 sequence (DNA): TGTGCCAGCAGCTTAGAGACAGGGGTTGGAAACACCATATATTTT. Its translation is CASSLETGVGNTIYF.